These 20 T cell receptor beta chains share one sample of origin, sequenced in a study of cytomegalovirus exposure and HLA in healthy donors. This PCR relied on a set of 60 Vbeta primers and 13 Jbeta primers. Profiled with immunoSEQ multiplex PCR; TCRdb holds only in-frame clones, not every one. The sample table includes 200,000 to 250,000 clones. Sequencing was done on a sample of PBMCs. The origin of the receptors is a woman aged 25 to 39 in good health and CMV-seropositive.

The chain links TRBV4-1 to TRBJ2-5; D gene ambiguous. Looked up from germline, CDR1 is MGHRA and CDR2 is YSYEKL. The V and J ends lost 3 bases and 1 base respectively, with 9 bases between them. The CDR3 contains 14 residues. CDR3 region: CASSHINSQETQYF. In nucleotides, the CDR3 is TGCGCCAGCAGCCATATAAACAGCCAAGAGACCCAGTACTTC.

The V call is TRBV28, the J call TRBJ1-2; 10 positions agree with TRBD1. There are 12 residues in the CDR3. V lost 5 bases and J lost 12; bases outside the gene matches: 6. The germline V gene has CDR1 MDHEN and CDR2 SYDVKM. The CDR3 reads CASSPDRGRDTF. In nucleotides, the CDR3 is TGTGCCAGCAGTCCAGACAGGGGGCGGGACACCTTC.

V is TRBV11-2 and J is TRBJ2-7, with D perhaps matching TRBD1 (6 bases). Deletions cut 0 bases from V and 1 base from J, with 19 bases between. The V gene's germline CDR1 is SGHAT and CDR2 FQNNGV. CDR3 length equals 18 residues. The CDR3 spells CASSLDLGLQGASYEQYF. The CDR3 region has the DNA TGTGCCAGCAGCTTAGATCTGGGTTTACAGGGAGCATCCTACGAGCAGTACTTC.

The CDR3 nucleotides are TGTGCCAGTACAAAAACTCATTGGACAGGGGGCGGTTCGAACACTGAAGCTTTCTTT. Translation gives CASTKTHWTGGGSNTEAFF. The V call is TRBV19, the J call TRBJ1-1; TRBD1 matches 11 bases. V shed 7 bases, J shed 1 base, and the junction held 17 bases outside the gene matches. This CDR3 contains 19 residues. Germline lookup yields CDR1 LNHDA and CDR2 SQIVND (reference sequence).

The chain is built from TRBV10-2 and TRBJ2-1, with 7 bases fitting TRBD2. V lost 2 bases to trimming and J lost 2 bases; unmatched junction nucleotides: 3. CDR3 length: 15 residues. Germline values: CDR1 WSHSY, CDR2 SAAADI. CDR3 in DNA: TGCGCCAGCAGTGAGAGCGGGGTGACCTACAATGAGCAGTTCTTC. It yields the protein CASSESGVTYNEQFF.

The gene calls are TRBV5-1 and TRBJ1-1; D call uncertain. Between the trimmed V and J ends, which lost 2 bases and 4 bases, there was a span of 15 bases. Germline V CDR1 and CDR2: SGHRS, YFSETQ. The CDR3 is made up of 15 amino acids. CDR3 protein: CASSLVPAGSTEAFF. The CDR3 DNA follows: TGCGCCAGCAGCTTAGTCCCCGCGGGGAGCACTGAAGCTTTCTTT.

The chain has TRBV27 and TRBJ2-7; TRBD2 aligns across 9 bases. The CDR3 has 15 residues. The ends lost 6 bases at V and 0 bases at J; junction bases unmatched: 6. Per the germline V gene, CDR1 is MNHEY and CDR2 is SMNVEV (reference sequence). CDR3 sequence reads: CASSLSGGSSYEQYF. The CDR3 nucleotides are TGTGCCAGCAGCCTAAGCGGGGGGAGCTCCTACGAGCAGTACTTC.

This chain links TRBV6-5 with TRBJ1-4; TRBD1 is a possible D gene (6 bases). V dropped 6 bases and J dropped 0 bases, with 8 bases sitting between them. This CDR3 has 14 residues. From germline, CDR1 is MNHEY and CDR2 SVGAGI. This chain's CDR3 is CASRDSTTNEKLFF. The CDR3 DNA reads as TGTGCCAGCAGGGACAGCACAACTAATGAAAAACTGTTTTTT.

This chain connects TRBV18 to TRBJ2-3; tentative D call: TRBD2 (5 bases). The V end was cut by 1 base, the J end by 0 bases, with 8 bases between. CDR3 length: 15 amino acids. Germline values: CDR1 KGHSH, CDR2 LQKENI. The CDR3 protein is CASSPRTQSTDTQYF. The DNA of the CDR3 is TGTGCCAGCTCACCACGGACTCAGAGCACAGATACGCAGTATTTT.

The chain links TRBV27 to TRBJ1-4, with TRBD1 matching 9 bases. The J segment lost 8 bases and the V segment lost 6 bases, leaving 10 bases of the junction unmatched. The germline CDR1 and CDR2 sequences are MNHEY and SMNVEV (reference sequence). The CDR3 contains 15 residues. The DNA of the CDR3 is TGTGCCAGCAGCCTTATTTACAGGGGGCGCGAAAAACTGTTTTTT. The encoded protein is CASSLIYRGREKLFF.

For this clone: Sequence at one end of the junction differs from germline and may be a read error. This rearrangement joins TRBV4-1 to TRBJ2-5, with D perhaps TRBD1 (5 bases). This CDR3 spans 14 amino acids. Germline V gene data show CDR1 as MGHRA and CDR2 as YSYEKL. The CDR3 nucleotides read TGCACCAGCAGCCAAAGGGGTCCACAAGAGACCCAGTACTTC. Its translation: CTSSQRGPQETQYF.

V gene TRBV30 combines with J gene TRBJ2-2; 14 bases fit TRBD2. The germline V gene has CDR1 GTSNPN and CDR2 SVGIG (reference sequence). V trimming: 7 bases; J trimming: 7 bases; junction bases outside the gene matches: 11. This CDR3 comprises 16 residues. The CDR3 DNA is TGTGCCTCAGGGACTAGCGGGAGTTCTCCATACGGGGAGCTGTTTTTT. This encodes CASGTSGSSPYGELFF.

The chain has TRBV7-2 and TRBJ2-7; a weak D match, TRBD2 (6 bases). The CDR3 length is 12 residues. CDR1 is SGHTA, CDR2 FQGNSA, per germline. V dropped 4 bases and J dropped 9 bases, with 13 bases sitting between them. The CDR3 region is CASSSNLAMQYF. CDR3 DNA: TGTGCCAGCAGCTCCAACCTAGCGATGCAGTACTTC.

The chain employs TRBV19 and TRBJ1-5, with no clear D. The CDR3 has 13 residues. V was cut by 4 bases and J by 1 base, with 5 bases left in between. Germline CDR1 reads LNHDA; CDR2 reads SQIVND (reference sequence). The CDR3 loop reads CASSSQSNQPQHF. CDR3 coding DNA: TGTGCCAGTAGTAGTCAGAGCAATCAGCCCCAGCATTTT.

Here the CDR3 DNA reads TGTGCCAGCAGCCCCTCACTTAGCATCTACGAGCAGTACTTC. It codes for CASSPSLSIYEQYF. J is TRBJ2-5 and V is TRBV6-6; no clear D. The J call is doubtful: the DNA matches TRBJ2-7 better. There are 14 residues in the CDR3. From germline, CDR1 is MNHNY and CDR2 SVGAGI (reference sequence).

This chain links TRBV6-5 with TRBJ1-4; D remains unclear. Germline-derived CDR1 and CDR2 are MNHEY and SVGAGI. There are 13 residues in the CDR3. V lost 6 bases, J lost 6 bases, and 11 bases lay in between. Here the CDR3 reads CASSSPGDEKLFF. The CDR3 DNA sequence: TGTGCCAGCAGCTCACCGGGTGATGAAAAACTGTTTTTT.

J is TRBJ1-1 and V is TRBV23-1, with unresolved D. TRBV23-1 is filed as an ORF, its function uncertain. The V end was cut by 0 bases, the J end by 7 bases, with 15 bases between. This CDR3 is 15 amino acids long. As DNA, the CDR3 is TGCGCCAGCAGTCAATCGCTCCGTCTCCGGAGTGAAGCTTTCTTT. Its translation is CASSQSLRLRSEAFF.

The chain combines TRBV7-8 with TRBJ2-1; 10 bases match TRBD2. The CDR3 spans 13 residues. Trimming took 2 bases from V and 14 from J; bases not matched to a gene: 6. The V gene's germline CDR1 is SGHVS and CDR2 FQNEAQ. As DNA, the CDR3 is TGTGCCAGCAGCTTATCCAGCGGGAGGGACAAGTTCTTC. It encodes CASSLSSGRDKFF.

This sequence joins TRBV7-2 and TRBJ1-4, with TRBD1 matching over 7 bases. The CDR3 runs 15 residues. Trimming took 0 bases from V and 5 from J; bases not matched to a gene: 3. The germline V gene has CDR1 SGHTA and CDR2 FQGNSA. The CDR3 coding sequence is TGTGCCAGCAGCTTAGCTGGGACAGTAAATGAAAAACTGTTTTTT. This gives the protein CASSLAGTVNEKLFF.

Here the CDR3 reads CASSVGAGGHQETQYF. The CDR3, as DNA: TGTGCCAGCAGCGTAGGGGCAGGGGGTCACCAAGAGACCCAGTACTTC. The chain carries TRBV9 and TRBJ2-5; 7 positions match TRBD1. Germline V gene lookup returns CDR1 SGDLS and CDR2 YYNGEE. The CDR3 totals 16 residues. With V trimmed by 0 bases and J by 0 bases, 5 bases remained unmatched.